The clone carrying this TCR beta chain was seen only once. The antigen is not known. This entry comes from a study of T cell responses to AZD1222 COVID-19 vaccine. Only in-frame clones appear in the TCRdb table, and some are missing; sequencing was by immunoSEQ multiplex PCR. The data contain approximately 110,000 clones, over 75% of them seen just once; the ten biggest clones take up 7.7%. Study-level findings and limits: Epitopes outside B.1.351 and B.1.1.7 mutated regions reportedly drew nearly half of spike TCRs.

CDR1 is MNHEY and CDR2 is SVGAGI in the germline V gene. The trim removed 0 bases at V and 7 bases at J, leaving 6 bases unmatched. CDR3 length: 15 residues. The sample consisted of peripheral blood, taken on day 0 of AZD1222 vaccination. This chain connects TRBV6-5 to TRBJ2-1; 7 bases are a match to TRBD2. This clonotype was obtained from an adult in good health. The CDR3 DNA reads as TGTGCCAGCAGTTACTCCCCTGGCGGGAGTAATGAGCAGTTCTTC. Translating it yields CASSYSPGGSNEQFF.